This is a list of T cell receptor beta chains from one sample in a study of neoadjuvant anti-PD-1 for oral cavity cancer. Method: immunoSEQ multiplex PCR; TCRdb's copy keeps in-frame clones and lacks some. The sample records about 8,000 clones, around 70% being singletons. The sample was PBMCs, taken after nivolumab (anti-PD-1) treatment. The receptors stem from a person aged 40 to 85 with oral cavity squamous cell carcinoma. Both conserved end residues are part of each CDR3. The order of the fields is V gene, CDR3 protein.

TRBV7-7,CASSSGLAGGEEQFF
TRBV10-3,CAIRTDRGGETQYF
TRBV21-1,CASSSRDRGREQYF
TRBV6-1,CASSEQPGTGPETQYF
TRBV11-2,CASKSTGTEAFF
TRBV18,CASSPGGGLGTEAFF
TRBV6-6,CASSPLIQGAGNTIYF
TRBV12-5,CASGYYTGYGDNQPQHF
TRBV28,CASSLGDETQYF
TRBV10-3,CAISRDRGYEQYF
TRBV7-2,CASSSGGYADTQYF
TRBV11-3,CASSFQDTGELFF
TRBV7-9,CASSLIRGSRDSNYGYTF
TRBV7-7,CASSSPWGGIPSGNTIYF
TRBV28,CASTGRSYEQYF
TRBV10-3,CAISESAGGGGYTDTQYF
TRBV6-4,CASSDSRTFTPPGNTIYF
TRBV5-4,CASSLGTDLDEQYF
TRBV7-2,CASSRTGLGEKLFF
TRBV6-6,CASSYSLDIYNEQFF
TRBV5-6,CASNGQGRNTEAFF
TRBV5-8,CASSWTSGGANEQFF
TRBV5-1,CASSFMTDSYEQYF
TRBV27,CASSLMSGSGNTIYF
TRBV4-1,CASSQSLSVGSYGYTF
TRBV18,CASSPSTGASGYTF
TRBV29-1,CSVEGAGLSYNEQFF
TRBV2,CASRHNEGANTGELFF
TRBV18,CASSSDSSNQPQHF
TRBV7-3,CASSLKTTGSNSNQPQHF
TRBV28,CASSLNRGHNEKLFF
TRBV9,CASRPPGTGDTGELFF
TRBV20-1,CSARERVTQYF
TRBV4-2,CASSQDQIGPRTEAFF
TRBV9,CASSAGDSRYNEQFF
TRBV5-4,CASSLDLYSEAFF
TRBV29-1,CSVGKTENTEAFF
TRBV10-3,CAISESTGQGFYNEQFF
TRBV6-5,CASSYLGRGEQFF
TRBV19,CASSMLQGATGELFF
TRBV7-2,CASSLLVWADRAYQPQHF
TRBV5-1,CASSLQAGDTQYF
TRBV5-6,CASSRTGRGGYTF
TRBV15,CATSRDHRGESYTF
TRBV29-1,CSARTGGDEQYF
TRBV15,CATSRDRATYNEQFF
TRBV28,CASSPGDHNNNEQYF
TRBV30,CAWSVLGLSTDTQYF
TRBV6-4,CASSASQGTNEKLFF
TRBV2,CASSRGQGAIRGSPLHF
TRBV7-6,CASSSQGWTEYSGNTIYF